This T cell receptor (beta chain) was obtained from a study of shared clonotypes between healthy human individuals. For the study at large: Every donor yielded three CD4 naive, three CD4 memory, two CD8 naive and one CD8 memory plate.

Caucasian adults residing in Nashville, Tennessee made up all the donors. The CDR3 totals 18 residues. Looked up from germline, CDR1 is SGHTS and CDR2 is YDEGEE. V lost 3 bases, J lost 2 bases, and 13 bases stayed unmatched. Assay used: immunoSEQ multiplex PCR; TCRdb lists only in-frame clones, some missing. This table holds roughly 110,000 clones, roughly two thirds found once. The material sequenced was memory CD8+ T cells sorted from blood. Specified subset: CD45RO+ cells pooled with CCR7-negative TemRA cells. The chain carries TRBV5-8 and TRBJ2-4, with 8 bases identical to TRBD1. The TCR was taken from a woman aged 30 to 39 in good health. Here the CDR3 DNA reads TGTGCCAGCAGCTCTCCGACAGGGGACCCTTTTACCAAAAACATTCAGTACTTC. This sequence encodes CASSSPTGDPFTKNIQYF.